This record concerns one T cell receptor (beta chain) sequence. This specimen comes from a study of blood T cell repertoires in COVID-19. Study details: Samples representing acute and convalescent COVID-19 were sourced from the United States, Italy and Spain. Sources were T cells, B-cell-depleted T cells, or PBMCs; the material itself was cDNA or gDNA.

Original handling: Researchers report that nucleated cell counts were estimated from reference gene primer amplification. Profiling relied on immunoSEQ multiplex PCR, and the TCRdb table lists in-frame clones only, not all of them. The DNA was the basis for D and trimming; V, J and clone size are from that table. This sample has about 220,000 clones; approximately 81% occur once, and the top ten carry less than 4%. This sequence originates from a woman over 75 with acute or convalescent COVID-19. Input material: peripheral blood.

The CDR3 DNA follows: TGCAGCGTTTCAGGCAACACTGAAGCTTTCTTT. It is translated as CSVSGNTEAFF. The J gene is TRBJ1-1, the V gene TRBV29-1, with D unclear. Germline assignment: CDR1 SQVTM and CDR2 ANQGSEA. The CDR3 sequence is 11 residues long. Deletions cut 5 bases from V and 2 bases from J, with 6 bases between.